Shown below are 2 T cell receptor beta chains from a single sample sequenced in a study of CD8+ T cells in alopecia areata. Indicated treatment: oral pan-JAK inhibitor, 5-10 mg twice daily. RNA extraction was followed by reverse transcription into cDNA, which acted as the sequencing template. Produced via immunoSEQ multiplex PCR; TCRdb's table is partial and in-frame only. The data show under 200,000 clones, 55% to 75% seen once. The input for sequencing was CD4+ T cells sorted from blood, taken at week 24, from a patient treated with tofacitinib. Receptors were obtained from a human donor with alopecia areata.

This clone was recorded a few times. This sequence joins TRBV7-9 and TRBJ2-5; D possibly corresponds to TRBD2 (5 bases). CDR3 length: 16 amino acids. CDR1 is SEHNR, CDR2 FQNEAQ, per germline (reference sequence). Trimming took off 0 bases at V and 1 base at J, with 12 bases between the two ends. CDR3 loop: CASSLAASSAQETQYF. Written as DNA, the CDR3 is TGTGCCAGCAGCTTAGCGGCTAGCTCTGCCCAAGAGACCCAGTACTTC.

The chain couples TRBV28 to TRBJ2-7, with 10 positions matching TRBD1. Per the germline V gene, CDR1 is MDHEN and CDR2 is SYDVKM. This CDR3 contains 14 residues. V trimming: 6 bases; J trimming: 0 bases; junction bases outside the gene matches: 2. CDR3: CASRGQGTSYEQYF. As DNA, the CDR3 is TGTGCCAGCAGGGGACAGGGGACCTCCTACGAGCAGTACTTC. The whole variable domain, remainder taken from reference TRBV28 and TRBJ2-7, is DVKVTQSSRYLVKRTGEKVFLECVQDMDHENMFWYRQDPGLGLRLIYFSYDVKMKEKGDIPEGYSVSREKKERFSLILESASTNQTSMYLCASRGQGTSYEQYFGPGTRLTVT.